The present entry profiles one TCR beta chain with its context. Every bit of the isolated RNA underwent reverse transcription, so sequencing read expressed TCRB transcripts. The protocol was immunoSEQ multiplex PCR, while the TCRdb copy is restricted to in-frame clones and leaves out a portion. The data contain 900,000 or so clones, 15% to 20% of them seen just once; the ten biggest clones take up roughly 0.025%. V was clipped by 6 bases and J by 4 bases; unmatched bases: 9. Germline assignment: CDR1 MDHEN and CDR2 SYDVKM. The length of the CDR3 is 15 residues. CD45RO/CCR7/CD25/CD127/CD95/CD27 staining was used to isolate CD4+ naive, central memory, regulatory and stem cell-like memory cells by sorting. These data come from a study of beta chain features in type 1 diabetes.

The specimen was naive CD4+ T cells from blood. The chain couples TRBV28 to TRBJ2-3, with 8 positions matching TRBD1. This clonotype was sampled from a woman aged 18-30 years in good health. The CDR3 region is CASSSGGVLSDTQYF. CDR3 coding DNA: TGTGCCAGCAGCTCAGGGGGCGTCCTTTCAGATACGCAGTATTTT.